Listed below are T cell receptor beta chains from one sample, sequenced in a study of cytomegalovirus exposure and HLA in healthy donors. TCRdb keeps only in-frame clones here, not all; method: immunoSEQ multiplex PCR. The sample yields fewer than 75,000 clones, about 80% seen once. What was sequenced was PBMCs. These TCRs come from a woman aged 25 to 45 in good health and CMV-seronegative. Each CDR3 is given without its conserved first and last residue.

CDR3: ASSLSGEQY; V: TRBV6-5; J: TRBJ2-7
CDR3: SVVSSGRGTEAF; V: TRBV29-1; J: TRBJ1-1
CDR3: ASSQDLGQRNTIY; V: TRBV4-3; J: TRBJ1-3
CDR3: ASSSDNYGYT; V: TRBV28; J: TRBJ1-2
CDR3: ASSSGLAGGDEQF; V: TRBV6-5; J: TRBJ2-1
CDR3: ASSVGGHEETQY; V: TRBV9; J: TRBJ2-5
CDR3: SAVRGASNEKLF; V: TRBV29-1; J: TRBJ1-4
CDR3: ASSVGQGAVEPQH; V: TRBV9; J: TRBJ1-5
CDR3: SGSTGLGNTIY; V: TRBV29-1; J: TRBJ1-3
CDR3: ATTDRLGQGTLGPMTLNQPQH; V: TRBV28; J: TRBJ1-5
CDR3: ASSPPAFYEQY; V: TRBV18; J: TRBJ2-7
CDR3: ASSPIAVTGELF; V: TRBV7-6; J: TRBJ2-2
CDR3: ASSQALGSANEKLF; V: TRBV4-2; J: TRBJ1-4
CDR3: ASSPTGLAGGREQF; V: TRBV25-1; J: TRBJ2-1
CDR3: ASSPPGVNTEAF; V: TRBV18; J: TRBJ1-1
CDR3: ASSFTQGSEQY; V: TRBV7-9; J: TRBJ2-7
CDR3: ASTPGLAQNNEQF; V: TRBV6-5; J: TRBJ2-1
CDR3: ASSQTARYGYT; V: TRBV4-3; J: TRBJ1-2
CDR3: ASRAQQGDGYT; V: TRBV2; J: TRBJ1-2
CDR3: ASPECLPGQGTFCNQPQH; V: TRBV10-2; J: TRBJ1-5
CDR3: ASREGGGRHQPQH; V: TRBV2; J: TRBJ1-5
CDR3: SVTGVRGYT; V: TRBV29-1; J: TRBJ1-2
CDR3: ASSWGVEGRRTF; V: TRBV27; J: TRBJ1-1
CDR3: ASSLGPGVAYEQY; V: TRBV7-6; J: TRBJ2-7
CDR3: ASSSASGAIYEQY; V: TRBV5-1; J: TRBJ2-7
CDR3: ASSHLGITGSTEAF; V: TRBV14; J: TRBJ1-1
CDR3: ASSLAPGMDEQY; V: TRBV5-1; J: TRBJ2-7
CDR3: AWSPMMGRPEAF; V: TRBV30; J: TRBJ1-1
CDR3: ASSYGTGLAKNIQY; V: TRBV6-5; J: TRBJ2-4
CDR3: ASSLKGDYGHT; V: TRBV27; J: TRBJ1-2
CDR3: ASSQGRSGSDQPQH; V: TRBV4-2; J: TRBJ1-5
CDR3: ASRREGHTDTQY; V: TRBV4-3; J: TRBJ2-3
CDR3: SVEYRGPNTEAF; V: TRBV29-1; J: TRBJ1-1
CDR3: ASSSSQAGSTDTQY; V: TRBV11-2; J: TRBJ2-3
CDR3: ASSLLAETYNEQF; V: TRBV9; J: TRBJ2-1
CDR3: ASSPPGGVGSNQPQH; V: TRBV7-2; J: TRBJ1-5
CDR3: AWTTGGNGYT; V: TRBV30; J: TRBJ1-2
CDR3: ASSLATGEGYT; V: TRBV7-2; J: TRBJ1-2
CDR3: ASGSRGGDTQY; V: TRBV27; J: TRBJ2-3
CDR3: ASSPSGPLPREQY; V: TRBV7-2; J: TRBJ2-7
CDR3: AWGGSNSPLH; V: TRBV30; J: TRBJ1-6
CDR3: ASLGRGNTEAF; V: TRBV7-7; J: TRBJ1-1
CDR3: AITGSMNTEAF; V: TRBV7-2; J: TRBJ1-1
CDR3: ATVTSGATGELF; V: TRBV28; J: TRBJ2-2
CDR3: ASSSPQILYQEAQY; V: TRBV11-2; J: TRBJ2-5
CDR3: ASSLGGGLAGYNEQF; V: TRBV11-3; J: TRBJ2-1
CDR3: ASSSQGGLRTDTQY; V: TRBV5-4; J: TRBJ2-3
CDR3: ASSQERAGPGGGTDTQY; V: TRBV4-1; J: TRBJ2-3
CDR3: AWSRGVYNEQF; V: TRBV30; J: TRBJ2-1
CDR3: ATGTGYEQY; V: TRBV15; J: TRBJ2-7
CDR3: ASSLTSNQPQH; V: TRBV7-6; J: TRBJ1-5
CDR3: ASSLLDFTDTQY; V: TRBV7-9; J: TRBJ2-3
CDR3: ASALNSGQGGGYT; V: TRBV27; J: TRBJ1-2